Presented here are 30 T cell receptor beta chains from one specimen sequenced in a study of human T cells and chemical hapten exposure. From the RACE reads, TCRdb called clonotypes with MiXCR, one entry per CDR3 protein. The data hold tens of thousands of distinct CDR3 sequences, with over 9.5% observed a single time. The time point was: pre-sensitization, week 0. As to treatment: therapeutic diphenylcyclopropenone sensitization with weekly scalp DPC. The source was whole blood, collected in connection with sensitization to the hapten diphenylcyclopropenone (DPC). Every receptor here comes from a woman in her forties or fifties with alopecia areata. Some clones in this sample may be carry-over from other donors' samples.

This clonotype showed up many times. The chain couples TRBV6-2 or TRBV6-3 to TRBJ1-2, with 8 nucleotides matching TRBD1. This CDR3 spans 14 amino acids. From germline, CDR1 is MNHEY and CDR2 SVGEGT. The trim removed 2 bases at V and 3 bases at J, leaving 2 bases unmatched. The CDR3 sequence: CASSYVDRDYGYTF. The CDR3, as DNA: TGTGCCAGCAGTTACGTGGACAGGGACTATGGCTACACCTTC.

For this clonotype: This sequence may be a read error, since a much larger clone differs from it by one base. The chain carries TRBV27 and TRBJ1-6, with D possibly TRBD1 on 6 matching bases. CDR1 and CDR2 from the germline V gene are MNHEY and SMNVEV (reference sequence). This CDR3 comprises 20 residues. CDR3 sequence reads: CASSSSGASGPSSYNSSLHF. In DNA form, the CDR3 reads TGTGCCAGCAGTTCCTCAGGGGCCAGCGGACCCAGCTCCTATAATTCATCCCTCCACTTT.

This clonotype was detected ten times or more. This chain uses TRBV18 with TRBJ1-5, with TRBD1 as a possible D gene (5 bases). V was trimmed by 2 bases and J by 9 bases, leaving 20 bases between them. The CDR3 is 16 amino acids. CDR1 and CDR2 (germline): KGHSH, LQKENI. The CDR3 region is CASSPSPGTSAGPQHF. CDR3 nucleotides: TGTGCCAGCTCACCAAGCCCGGGGACGTCGGCAGGGCCCCAGCATTTT.

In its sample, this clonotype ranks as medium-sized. The DNA for the CDR3 is TGTGCCATCAGTGAGTCGAGTTTTGCCTCTGCGGAGACCCAGTACTTC. Its protein is CAISESSFASAETQYF. V usage is TRBV10-3 and J usage is TRBJ2-5; D ambiguous. This CDR3 spans 16 amino acids. CDR1 ENHRY and CDR2 SYGVKD come from the germline V gene. V was trimmed by 0 bases and J by 5 bases, leaving 16 bases between them.

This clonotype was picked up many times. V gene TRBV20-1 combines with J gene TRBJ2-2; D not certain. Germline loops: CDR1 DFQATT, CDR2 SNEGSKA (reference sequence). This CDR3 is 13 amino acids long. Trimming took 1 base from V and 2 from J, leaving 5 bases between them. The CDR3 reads CSARVYNTGELFF. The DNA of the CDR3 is TGCAGTGCTAGAGTGTACAACACCGGGGAGCTGTTTTTT.

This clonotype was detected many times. CDR3 sequence: CASNTRGQETQYF. As DNA, the CDR3 is TGTGCCAGCAATACCAGGGGGCAAGAGACCCAGTACTTC. The chain links TRBV28 to TRBJ2-5; 7 nucleotides line up with TRBD1. Losses at the gene ends were 7 bases for V and 2 bases for J; bases not matched to a gene: 4. Germline V gene sequence: CDR1 MDHEN, CDR2 SYDVKM. The CDR3 spans 13 residues.

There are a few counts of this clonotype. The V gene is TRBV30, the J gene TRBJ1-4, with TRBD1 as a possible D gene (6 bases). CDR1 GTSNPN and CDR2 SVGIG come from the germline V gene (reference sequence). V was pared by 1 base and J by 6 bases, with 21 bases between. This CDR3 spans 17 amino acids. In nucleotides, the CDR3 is TGTGCCTGGAGTGACAGAACAGGGACCTCTCCCTATGAAAAACTGTTTTTT. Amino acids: CAWSDRTGTSPYEKLFF.

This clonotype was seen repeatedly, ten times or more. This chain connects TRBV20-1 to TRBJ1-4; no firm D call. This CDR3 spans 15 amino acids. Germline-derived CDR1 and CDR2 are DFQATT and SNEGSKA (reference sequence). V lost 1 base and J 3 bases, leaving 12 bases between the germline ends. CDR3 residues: CSARAPLVANEKLFF. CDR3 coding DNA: TGCAGTGCTAGAGCCCCATTAGTGGCTAATGAAAAACTGTTTTTT.

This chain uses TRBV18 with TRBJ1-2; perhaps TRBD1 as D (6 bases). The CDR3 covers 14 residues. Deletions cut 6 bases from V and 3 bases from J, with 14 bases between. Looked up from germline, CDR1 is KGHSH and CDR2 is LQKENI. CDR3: CASSLGQSDYGYTF. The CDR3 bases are TGTGCCAGCTCCCTCGGACAGAGCGACTATGGCTACACCTTC.

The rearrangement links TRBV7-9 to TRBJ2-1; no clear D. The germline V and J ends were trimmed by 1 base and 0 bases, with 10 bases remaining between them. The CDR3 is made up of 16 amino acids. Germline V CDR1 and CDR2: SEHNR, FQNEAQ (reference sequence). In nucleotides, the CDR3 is TGTGCCAGCAGCTTAGTCTCACCGAGCTCCTACAATGAGCAGTTCTTC. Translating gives CASSLVSPSSYNEQFF.

Written as DNA, the CDR3 is TGTGCCAGTAGTCGGGACTACGAGCAGTACTTC. It codes for CASSRDYEQYF. The J gene is TRBJ2-7, the V gene TRBV19; a possible D gene is TRBD2 (5 bases). Trimming stripped 5 bases from V and 3 bases from J, with 5 bases between. The CDR3 length is 11 residues. Per the germline V gene, CDR1 is LNHDA and CDR2 is SQIVND (reference sequence). Full variable domain (missing parts from reference TRBV19 and TRBJ2-7): DGGITQSPKYLFRKEGQNVTLSCEQNLNHDAMYWYRQDPGQGLRLIYYSQIVNDFQKGDIAEGYSVSREKKESFPLTVTSAQKNPTAFYLCASSRDYEQYFGPGTRLTVT.

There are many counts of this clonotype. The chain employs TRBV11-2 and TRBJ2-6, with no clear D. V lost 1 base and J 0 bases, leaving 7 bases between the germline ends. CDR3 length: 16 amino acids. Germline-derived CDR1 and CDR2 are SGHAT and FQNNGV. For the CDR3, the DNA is TGTGCCAGCAGCTTAGGAATGGTCTCTGGGGCCAACGTCCTGACTTTC. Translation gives CASSLGMVSGANVLTF.

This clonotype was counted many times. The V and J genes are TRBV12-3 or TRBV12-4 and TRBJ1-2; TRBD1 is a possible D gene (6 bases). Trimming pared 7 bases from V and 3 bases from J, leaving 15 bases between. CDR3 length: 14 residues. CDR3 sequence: CASTLGGSYYGYTF. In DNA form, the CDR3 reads TGTGCCAGCACTCTTGGGGGCAGTTACTATGGCTACACCTTC.

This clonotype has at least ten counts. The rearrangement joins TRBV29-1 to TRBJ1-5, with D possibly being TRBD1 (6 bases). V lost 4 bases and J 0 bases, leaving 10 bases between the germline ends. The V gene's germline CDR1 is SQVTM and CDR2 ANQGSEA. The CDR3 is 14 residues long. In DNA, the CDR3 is TGCAGCGTTGCGGACAGCAATAGCAATCAGCCCCAGCATTTT. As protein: CSVADSNSNQPQHF.

The CDR3 nucleotides read TGTGCCAGCAGCCCTCCCCTCGGGACAGGGCGTGAAAAACTGTTTTTT. It encodes CASSPPLGTGREKLFF. This chain links TRBV28 with TRBJ1-4, with TRBD1 identical over 9 bases. The CDR3 consists of 16 residues. CDR1 and CDR2 from the germline V gene are MDHEN and SYDVKM. Trimming at V came to 6 bases and at J to 7 bases, leaving 12 bases not matched to a gene.

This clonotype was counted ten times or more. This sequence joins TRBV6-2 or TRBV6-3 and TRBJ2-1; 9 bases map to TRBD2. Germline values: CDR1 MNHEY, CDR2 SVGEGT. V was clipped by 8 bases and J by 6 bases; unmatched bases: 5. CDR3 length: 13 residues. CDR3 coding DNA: TGTGCCAGCTTGGCTAGCGGGGTCAATGAGCAGTTCTTC. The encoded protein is CASLASGVNEQFF.

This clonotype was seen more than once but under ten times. CDR3 sequence: CASSPSGQGTTEAFF. The DNA for the CDR3 is TGTGCCAGCTCACCTTCGGGACAGGGAACCACTGAAGCTTTCTTT. V and J are TRBV18 and TRBJ1-1, with 9 nucleotides matching TRBD1. Germline lookup yields CDR1 KGHSH and CDR2 LQKENI. J was trimmed by 4 bases and V by 3 bases; bases with no gene match: 6. This CDR3 has 15 residues.

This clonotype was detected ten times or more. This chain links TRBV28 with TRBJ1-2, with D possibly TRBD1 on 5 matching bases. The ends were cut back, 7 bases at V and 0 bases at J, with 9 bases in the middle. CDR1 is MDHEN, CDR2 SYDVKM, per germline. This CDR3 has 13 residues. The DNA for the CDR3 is TGTGCCAGCATACGGGGGGCTAACTATGGCTACACCTTC. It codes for CASIRGANYGYTF.

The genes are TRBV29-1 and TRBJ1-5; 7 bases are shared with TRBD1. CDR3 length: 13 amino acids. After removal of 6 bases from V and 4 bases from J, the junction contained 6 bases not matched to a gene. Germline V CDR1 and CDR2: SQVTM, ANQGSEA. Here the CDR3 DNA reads TGCAGCGTCGTCCGGGACAGTAATCAGCCCCAGCATTTT. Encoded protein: CSVVRDSNQPQHF.

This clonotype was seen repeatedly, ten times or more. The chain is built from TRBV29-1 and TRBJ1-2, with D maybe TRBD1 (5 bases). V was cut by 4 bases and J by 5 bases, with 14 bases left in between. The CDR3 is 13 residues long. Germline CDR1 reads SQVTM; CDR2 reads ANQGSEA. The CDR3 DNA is TGCAGCGTTGGGGCGGGGACGTATTATGGCTACACCTTC. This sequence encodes CSVGAGTYYGYTF. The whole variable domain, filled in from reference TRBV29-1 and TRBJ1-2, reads SAVISQKPSRDICQRGTSLTIQCQVDSQVTMMFWYRQQPGQSLTLIATANQGSEATYESGFVIDKFPISRPNLTFSTLTVSNMSPEDSSIYLCSVGAGTYYGYTFGSGTRLTVV.

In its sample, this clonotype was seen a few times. The CDR3 spells CSVERSGDRWNEQFF. The CDR3, as DNA: TGCAGCGTTGAGCGTAGCGGGGACCGGTGGAATGAGCAGTTCTTC. The genes are TRBV29-1 and TRBJ2-1; TRBD2 aligns across 8 bases. The junction had 11 bases not matched to a gene; V was cut back by 3 bases and J by 7 bases. The germline V gene has CDR1 SQVTM and CDR2 ANQGSEA. The CDR3 consists of 15 residues.

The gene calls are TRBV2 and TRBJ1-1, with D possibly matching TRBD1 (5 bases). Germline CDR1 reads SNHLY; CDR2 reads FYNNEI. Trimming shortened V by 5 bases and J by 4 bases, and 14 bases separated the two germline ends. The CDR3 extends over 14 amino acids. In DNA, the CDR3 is TGTGCCAGCAGTCAGACAGCAGCGGGCACTGAAGCTTTCTTT. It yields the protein CASSQTAAGTEAFF.

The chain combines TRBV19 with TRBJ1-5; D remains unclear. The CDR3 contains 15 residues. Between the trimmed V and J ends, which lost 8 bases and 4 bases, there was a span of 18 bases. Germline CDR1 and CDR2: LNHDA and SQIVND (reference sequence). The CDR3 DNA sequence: TGTGCCAGTGCTAAAAGAACCCCTCTAAATCAGCCCCAGCATTTT. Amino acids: CASAKRTPLNQPQHF.

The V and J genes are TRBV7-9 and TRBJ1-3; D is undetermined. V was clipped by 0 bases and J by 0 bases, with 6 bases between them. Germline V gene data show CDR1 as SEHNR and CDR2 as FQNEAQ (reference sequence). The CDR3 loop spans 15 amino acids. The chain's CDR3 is CASSLALASGNTIYF. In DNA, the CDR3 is TGTGCCAGCAGCTTAGCGTTAGCCTCTGGAAACACCATATATTTT.

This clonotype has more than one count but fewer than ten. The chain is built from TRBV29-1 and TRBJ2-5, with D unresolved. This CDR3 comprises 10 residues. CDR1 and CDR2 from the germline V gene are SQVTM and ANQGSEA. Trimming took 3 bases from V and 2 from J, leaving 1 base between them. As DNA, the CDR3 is TGCAGCGTTGAGCAAGAGACCCAGTACTTC. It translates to CSVEQETQYF.

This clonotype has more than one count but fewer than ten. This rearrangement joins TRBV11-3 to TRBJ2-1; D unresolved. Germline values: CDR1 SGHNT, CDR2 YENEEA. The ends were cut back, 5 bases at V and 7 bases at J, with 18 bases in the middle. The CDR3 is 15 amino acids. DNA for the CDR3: TGTGCCAGCAGCCCCGAGTCATCTGGTGGTAATGAGCAGTTCTTC. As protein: CASSPESSGGNEQFF.

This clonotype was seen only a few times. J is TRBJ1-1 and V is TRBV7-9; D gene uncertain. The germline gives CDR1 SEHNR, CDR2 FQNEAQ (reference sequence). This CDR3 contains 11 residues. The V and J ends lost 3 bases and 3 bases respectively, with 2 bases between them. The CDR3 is CASSFYTEAFF. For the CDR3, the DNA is TGTGCCAGCAGCTTTTACACTGAAGCTTTCTTT.

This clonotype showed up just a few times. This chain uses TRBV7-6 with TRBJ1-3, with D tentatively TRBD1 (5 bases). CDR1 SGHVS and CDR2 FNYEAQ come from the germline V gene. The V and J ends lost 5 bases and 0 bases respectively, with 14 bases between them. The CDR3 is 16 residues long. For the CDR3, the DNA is TGTGCCAGCAGCCAAAACAGGCAGAACTCTGGAAACACCATATATTTT. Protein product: CASSQNRQNSGNTIYF.

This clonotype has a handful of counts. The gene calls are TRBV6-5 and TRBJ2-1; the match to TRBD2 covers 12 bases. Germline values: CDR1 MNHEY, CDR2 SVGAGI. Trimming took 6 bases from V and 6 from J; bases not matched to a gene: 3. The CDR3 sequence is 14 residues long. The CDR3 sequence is CASRSSGRANEQFF. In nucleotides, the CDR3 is TGTGCCAGCAGGTCTAGCGGGAGGGCCAATGAGCAGTTCTTC.

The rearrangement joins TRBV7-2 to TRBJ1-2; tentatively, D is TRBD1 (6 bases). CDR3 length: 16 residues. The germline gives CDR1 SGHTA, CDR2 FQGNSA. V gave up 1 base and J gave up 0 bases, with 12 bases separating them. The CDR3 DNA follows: TGTGCCAGCAGCTTAGACGGACAGAGACCTAACTATGGCTACACCTTC. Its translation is CASSLDGQRPNYGYTF.